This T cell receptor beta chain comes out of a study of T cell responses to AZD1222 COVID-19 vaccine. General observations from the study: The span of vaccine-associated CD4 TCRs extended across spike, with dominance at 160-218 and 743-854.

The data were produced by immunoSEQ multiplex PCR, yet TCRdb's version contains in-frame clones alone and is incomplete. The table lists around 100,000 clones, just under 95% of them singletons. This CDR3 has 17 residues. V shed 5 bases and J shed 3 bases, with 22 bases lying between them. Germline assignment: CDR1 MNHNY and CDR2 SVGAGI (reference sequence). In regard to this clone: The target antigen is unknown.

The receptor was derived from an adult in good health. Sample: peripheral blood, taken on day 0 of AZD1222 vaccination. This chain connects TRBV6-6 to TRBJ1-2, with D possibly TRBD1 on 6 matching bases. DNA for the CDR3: TGTGCCAGCAGTCGTCGCGAATACACAGGGATGGACTATGGCTACACCTTC. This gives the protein CASSRREYTGMDYGYTF.